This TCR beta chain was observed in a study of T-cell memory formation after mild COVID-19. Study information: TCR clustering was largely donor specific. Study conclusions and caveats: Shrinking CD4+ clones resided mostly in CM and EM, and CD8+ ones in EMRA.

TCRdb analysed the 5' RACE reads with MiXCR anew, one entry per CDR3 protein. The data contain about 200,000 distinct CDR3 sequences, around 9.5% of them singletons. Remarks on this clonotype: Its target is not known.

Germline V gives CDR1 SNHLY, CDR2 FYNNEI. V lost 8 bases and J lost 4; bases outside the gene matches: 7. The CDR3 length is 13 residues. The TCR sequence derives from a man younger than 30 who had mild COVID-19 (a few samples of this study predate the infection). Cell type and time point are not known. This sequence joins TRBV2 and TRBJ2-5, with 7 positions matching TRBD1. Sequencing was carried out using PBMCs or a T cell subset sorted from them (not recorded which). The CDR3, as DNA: TGTGCCAGCCGGCTAACAGGGGTAGAGACCCAGTACTTC. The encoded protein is CASRLTGVETQYF.